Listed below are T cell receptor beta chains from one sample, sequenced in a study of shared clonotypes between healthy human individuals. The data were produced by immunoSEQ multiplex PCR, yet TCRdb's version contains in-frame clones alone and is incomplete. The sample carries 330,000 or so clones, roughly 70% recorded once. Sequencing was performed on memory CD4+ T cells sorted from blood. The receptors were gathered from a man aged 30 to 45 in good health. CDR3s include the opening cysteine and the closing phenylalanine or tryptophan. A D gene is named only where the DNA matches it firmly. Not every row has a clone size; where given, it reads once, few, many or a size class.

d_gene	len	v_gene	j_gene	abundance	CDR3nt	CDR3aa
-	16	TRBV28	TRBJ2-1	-	TGTGCCAGCAGTGAGGACCACGGTGGTCTCTACAATGAGCAGTTCTTC	CASSEDHGGLYNEQFF
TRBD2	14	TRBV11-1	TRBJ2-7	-	TGTGCCAGCAGTGAAGCGGGGCCTTTCTACGAGCAGTACTTC	CASSEAGPFYEQYF
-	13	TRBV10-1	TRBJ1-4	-	TGCGCCAGCAGCGCGGCGGGTTACGAAAAACTGTTTTTT	CASSAAGYEKLFF
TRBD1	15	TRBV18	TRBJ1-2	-	TGTGCCAGCTCACTCCCGCCGGGACAGGTATATGGCTACACCTTC	CASSLPPGQVYGYTF
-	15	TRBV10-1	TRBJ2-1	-	TGCGCCAGCAGTGAGTATCGACGGTTCTACAATGAGCAGTTCTTC	CASSEYRRFYNEQFF
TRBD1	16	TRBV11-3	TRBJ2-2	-	TGTGCCAGCAGCTTAGCCAGGACAGGGGTCACCGGGGAGCTGTTTTTT	CASSLARTGVTGELFF
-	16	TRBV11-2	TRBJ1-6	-	TGTGCCAGCAGCTTAAATTCAGGGTTTGATAATTCACCCCTCCACTTT	CASSLNSGFDNSPLHF
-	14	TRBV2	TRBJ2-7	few	TGTGCCAGCAGATCGGAACGAGGAGGGAACGAGCAGTACTTC	CASRSERGGNEQYF
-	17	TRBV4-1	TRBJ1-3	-	TGCGCCAGCAGCCAATTGTTACAGGGACACTCTGGAAACACCATATATTTT	CASSQLLQGHSGNTIYF
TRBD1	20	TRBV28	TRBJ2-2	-	TGTGCCAGCACCCTATTCTCCCCTCCGGGACAGGGATTAGCGGGCGGGGAGCTGTTTTTT	CASTLFSPPGQGLAGGELFF
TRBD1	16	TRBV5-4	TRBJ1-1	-	TGTGCCAGCAGGCCCCGGGACAGGGAATTGAACACTGAAGCTTTCTTT	CASRPRDRELNTEAFF
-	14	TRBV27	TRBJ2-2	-	TGTGCCAGCAGTTTGAGACCCGACACCGGGGAGCTGTTTTTT	CASSLRPDTGELFF